The clone carrying this TCR beta chain came up many times. The antigen remains unidentified. The CDR3 is 16 amino acids. Trimming cost V 6 bases and J 3 bases, with 23 bases left between them. Germline assignment: CDR1 DFQATT and CDR2 SNEGSKA (reference sequence). Through Arm-PCR of CDR3 regions and iRepertoire HTBI primers, TCR beta libraries were built. TCRdb recomputed calls from the multiplex PCR reads with MiXCR, one row per CDR3 protein. The top ten clones hold around 12% of a sample with fewer than 600,000 distinct CDR3 sequences, roughly 22% of them seen once. The data were obtained in a study of regulatory T cells in long-lasting Graves disease. Overall study findings and caveats: Less diverse TCR repertoires were seen in persistent Graves' patients than in newly diagnosed ones. Results may be inaccurate due to the small sample size.

Sample time point: persistent/refractory GD, antithyroid drugs over 5 years with positive TRAb. PBMC-derived RNA was used for the TCR library. The TCR comes from a female donor with Graves disease. The chain is built from TRBV20-1 and TRBJ2-5; tentatively, D is TRBD1 (5 bases). The input for sequencing was peripheral blood mononuclear cells (PBMCs), taken when the disease was refractory, from a patient treated with antithyroid drugs. CDR3 loop: CSAYPRQGNTEETQYF. The DNA for the CDR3 is TGCAGTGCCTACCCAAGGCAGGGTAATACCGAAGAGACCCAGTACTTC.